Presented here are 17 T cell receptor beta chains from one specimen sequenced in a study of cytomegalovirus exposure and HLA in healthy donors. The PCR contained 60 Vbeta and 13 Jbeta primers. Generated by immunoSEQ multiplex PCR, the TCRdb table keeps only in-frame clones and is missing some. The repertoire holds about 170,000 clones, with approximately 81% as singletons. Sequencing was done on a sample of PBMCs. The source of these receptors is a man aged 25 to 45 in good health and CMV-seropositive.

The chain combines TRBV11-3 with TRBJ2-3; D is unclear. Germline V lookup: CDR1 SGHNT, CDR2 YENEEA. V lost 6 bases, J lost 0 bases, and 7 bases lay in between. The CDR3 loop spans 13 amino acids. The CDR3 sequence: CASRGLSTDTQYF. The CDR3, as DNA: TGTGCCAGCAGGGGCCTTAGCACAGATACGCAGTATTTT.

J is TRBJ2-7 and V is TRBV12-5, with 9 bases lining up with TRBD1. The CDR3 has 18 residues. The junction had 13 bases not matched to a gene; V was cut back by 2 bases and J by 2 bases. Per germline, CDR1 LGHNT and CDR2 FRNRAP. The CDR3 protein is CASGLILGGTGSTYEQYF. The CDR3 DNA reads TGTGCTAGTGGTTTGATTTTAGGCGGGACAGGGTCAACCTACGAGCAGTACTTC.

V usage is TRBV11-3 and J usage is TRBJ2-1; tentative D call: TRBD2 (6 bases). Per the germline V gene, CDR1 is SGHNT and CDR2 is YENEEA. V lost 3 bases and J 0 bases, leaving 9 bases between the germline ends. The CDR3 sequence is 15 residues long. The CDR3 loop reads CASSFPGSSYNEQFF. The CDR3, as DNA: TGTGCCAGCAGCTTTCCCGGGAGCTCCTACAATGAGCAGTTCTTC.

In DNA, the CDR3 is TGTGCCAGCAGTTCGGGACTAGCGGGATTCACAGATACGCAGTATTTT. Translated, it gives CASSSGLAGFTDTQYF. The chain carries TRBV27 and TRBJ2-3; 13 bases line up with TRBD2. Trimming removed 4 bases from V and 2 bases from J; junction bases left unmatched: 3. The CDR3 contains 16 residues. Germline values: CDR1 MNHEY, CDR2 SMNVEV (reference sequence).

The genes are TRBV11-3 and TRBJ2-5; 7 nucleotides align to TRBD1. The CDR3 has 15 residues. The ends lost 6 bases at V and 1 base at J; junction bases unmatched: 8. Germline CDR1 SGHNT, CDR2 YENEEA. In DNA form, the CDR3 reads TGTGCCAGCAGTCCGACGACAGGGCCCCAAGAGACCCAGTACTTC. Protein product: CASSPTTGPQETQYF.

CDR3 bases: TGTGCCAGTAGTATAGATAGGACAGTCCCTGAAGCTTTCTTT. It specifies CASSIDRTVPEAFF. This chain joins TRBV19 and TRBJ1-1, with TRBD1 as a possible D gene (6 bases). The CDR3 has 14 amino acids. Germline values: CDR1 LNHDA, CDR2 SQIVND (reference sequence). V lost 0 bases, J lost 6 bases, and 11 bases lay in between.

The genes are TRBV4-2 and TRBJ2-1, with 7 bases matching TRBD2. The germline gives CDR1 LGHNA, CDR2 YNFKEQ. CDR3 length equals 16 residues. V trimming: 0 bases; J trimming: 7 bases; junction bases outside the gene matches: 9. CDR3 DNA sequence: TGTGCCAGCAGCCAAGACTGGGGAGGGCGGGTGAATGAGCAGTTCTTC. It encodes CASSQDWGGRVNEQFF.

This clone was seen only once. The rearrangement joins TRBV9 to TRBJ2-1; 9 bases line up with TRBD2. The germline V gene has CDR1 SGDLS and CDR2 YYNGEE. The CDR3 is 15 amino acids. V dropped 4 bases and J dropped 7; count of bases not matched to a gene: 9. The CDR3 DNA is TGTGCCAGCAGCTCGAGACTAGCGGAGATTAATGAGCAGTTCTTC. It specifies CASSSRLAEINEQFF.

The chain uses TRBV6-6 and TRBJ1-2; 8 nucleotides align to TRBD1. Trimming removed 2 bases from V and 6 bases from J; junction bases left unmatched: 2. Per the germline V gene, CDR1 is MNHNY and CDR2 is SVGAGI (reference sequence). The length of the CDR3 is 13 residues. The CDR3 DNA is TGTGCCAGCAGTTACAGACAGGGGAATGGCTACACCTTC. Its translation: CASSYRQGNGYTF.

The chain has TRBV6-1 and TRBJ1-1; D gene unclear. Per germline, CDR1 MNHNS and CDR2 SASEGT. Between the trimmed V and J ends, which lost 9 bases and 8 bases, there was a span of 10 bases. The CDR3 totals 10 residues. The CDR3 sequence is CASGESEAFF. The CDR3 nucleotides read TGTGCCAGTGGGGAGTCGGAAGCTTTCTTT.

CDR3 sequence: CASSQVQVAGIQYF. CDR3 nucleotide sequence: TGTGCCAGCAGTCAGGTCCAGGTTGCAGGAATTCAGTACTTC. The V and J genes are TRBV27 and TRBJ2-4, with D unresolved. Between the trimmed V and J ends, which lost 5 bases and 10 bases, there was a span of 18 bases. Germline V lookup: CDR1 MNHEY, CDR2 SMNVEV (reference sequence). This CDR3 has 14 residues.

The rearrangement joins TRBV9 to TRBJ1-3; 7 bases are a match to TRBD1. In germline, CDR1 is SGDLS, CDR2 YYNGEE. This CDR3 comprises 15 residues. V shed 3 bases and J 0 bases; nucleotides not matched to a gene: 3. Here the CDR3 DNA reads TGTGCCAGCAGCGGACAGGGAAGCTCTGGAAACACCATATATTTT. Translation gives CASSGQGSSGNTIYF. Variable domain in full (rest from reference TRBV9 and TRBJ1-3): DSGVTQTPKHLITATGQRVTLRCSPRSGDLSVYWYQQSLDQGLQFLIQYYNGEERAKGNILERFSAQQFPDLHSELNLSSLELGDSALYFCASSGQGSSGNTIYFGEGSWLTVV.

The CDR3 region is CASSPRQGAYNEQFF. The CDR3 region has the DNA TGTGCCAGCTCACCGAGACAAGGGGCTTACAATGAGCAGTTCTTC. The gene calls are TRBV18 and TRBJ2-1; a possible D gene is TRBD1 (5 bases). V lost 3 bases, J lost 4 bases, and 13 bases lay in between. This CDR3 spans 15 amino acids. Germline values: CDR1 KGHSH, CDR2 LQKENI.

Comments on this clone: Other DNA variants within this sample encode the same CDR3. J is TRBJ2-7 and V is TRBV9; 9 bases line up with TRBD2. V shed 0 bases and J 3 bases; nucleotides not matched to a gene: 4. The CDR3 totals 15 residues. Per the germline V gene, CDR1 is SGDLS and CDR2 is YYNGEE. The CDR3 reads CASSVGRTSDYEQYF. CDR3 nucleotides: TGTGCCAGCAGCGTAGGGAGGACTAGCGACTACGAGCAGTACTTC.

The CDR3 DNA follows: TGCGCCAGCAGCCAAGATTTGGGGGGAACGATACAAAATGAGCAGTTCTTC. Protein: CASSQDLGGTIQNEQFF. The chain uses TRBV4-1 and TRBJ2-1, with a weak D call TRBD2 (6 bases). The CDR3 contains 17 residues. From germline, CDR1 is MGHRA and CDR2 YSYEKL. V lost 0 bases, J lost 7 bases, and 19 bases lay in between.

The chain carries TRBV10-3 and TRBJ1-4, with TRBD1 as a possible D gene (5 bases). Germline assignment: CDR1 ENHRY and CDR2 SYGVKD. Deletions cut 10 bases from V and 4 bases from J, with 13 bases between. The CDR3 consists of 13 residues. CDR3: CATLRGLNEKLFF. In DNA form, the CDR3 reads TGTGCCACCCTAAGGGGACTTAATGAAAAACTGTTTTTT.

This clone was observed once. The CDR3 here is CATQGTGGDYGYTF. The CDR3 DNA sequence: TGTGCCACCCAGGGGACAGGGGGCGACTATGGCTACACCTTC. The rearrangement uses TRBV25-1 and TRBJ1-2; TRBD1 matches at 12 bases. Losses at the gene ends were 10 bases for V and 3 bases for J; bases not matched to a gene: 6. Germline V gene sequence: CDR1 MGHDK, CDR2 SYGVNS. The CDR3 is 14 residues long.